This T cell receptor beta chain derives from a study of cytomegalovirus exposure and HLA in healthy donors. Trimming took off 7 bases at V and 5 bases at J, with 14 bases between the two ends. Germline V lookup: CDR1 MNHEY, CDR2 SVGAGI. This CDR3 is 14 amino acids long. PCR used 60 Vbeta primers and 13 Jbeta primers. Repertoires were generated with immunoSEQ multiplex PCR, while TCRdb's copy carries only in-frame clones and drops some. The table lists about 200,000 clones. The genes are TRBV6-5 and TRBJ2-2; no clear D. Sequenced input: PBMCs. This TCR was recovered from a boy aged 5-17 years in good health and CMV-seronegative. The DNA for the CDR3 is TGTGCCAGCACAAACAAGGCCAGGACCGGGGAGCTGTTTTTT. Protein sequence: CASTNKARTGELFF.